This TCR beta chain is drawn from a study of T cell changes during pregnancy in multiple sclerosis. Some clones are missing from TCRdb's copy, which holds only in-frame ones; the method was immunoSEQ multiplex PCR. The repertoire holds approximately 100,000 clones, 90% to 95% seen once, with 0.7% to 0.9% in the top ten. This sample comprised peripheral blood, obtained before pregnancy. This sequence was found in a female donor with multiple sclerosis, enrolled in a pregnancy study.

This CDR3 reads CASSPRESSLNNEQFF. The DNA of the CDR3 is TGTGCCAGCAGCCCCCGTGAAAGCTCCCTAAACAATGAGCAGTTCTTC. The chain uses TRBV9 and TRBJ2-1; D is ambiguous. The V end was cut by 4 bases, the J end by 5 bases, with 19 bases between. CDR1 is SGDLS and CDR2 is YYNGEE in the germline V gene. The CDR3 contains 16 residues.